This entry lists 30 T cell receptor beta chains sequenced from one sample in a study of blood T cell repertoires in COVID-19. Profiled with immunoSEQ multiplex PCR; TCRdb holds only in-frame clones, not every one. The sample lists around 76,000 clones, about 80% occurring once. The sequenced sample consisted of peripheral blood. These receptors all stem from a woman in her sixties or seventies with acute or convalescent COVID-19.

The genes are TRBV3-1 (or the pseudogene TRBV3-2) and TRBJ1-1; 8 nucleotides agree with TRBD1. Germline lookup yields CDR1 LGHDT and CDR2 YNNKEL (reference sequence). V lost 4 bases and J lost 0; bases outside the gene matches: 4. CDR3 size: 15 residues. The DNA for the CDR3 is TGTGCCAGCAGCCGGATGGGACAGGTGAACACTGAAGCTTTCTTT. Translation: CASSRMGQVNTEAFF.

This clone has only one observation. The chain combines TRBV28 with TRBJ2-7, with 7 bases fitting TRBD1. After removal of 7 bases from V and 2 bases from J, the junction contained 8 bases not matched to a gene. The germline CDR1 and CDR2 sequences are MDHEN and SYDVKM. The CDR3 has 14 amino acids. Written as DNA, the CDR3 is TGTGCCAGCAAACTACCCGGGACAGCCTACGAGCAGTACTTC. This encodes CASKLPGTAYEQYF.

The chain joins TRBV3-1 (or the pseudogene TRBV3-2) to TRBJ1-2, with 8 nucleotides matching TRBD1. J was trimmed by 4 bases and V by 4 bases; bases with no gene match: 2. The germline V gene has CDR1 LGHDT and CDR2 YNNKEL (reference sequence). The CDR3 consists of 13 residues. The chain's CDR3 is CASSRGQVYGYTF. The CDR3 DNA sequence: TGTGCCAGCAGCCGGGGACAGGTCTATGGCTACACCTTC.

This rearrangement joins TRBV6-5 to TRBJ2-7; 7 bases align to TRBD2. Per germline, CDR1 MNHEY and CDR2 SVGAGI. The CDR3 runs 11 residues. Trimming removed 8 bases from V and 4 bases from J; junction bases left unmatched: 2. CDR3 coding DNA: TGTGCCAGCGGGGAGGGTTACGAGCAGTACTTC. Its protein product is CASGEGYEQYF.

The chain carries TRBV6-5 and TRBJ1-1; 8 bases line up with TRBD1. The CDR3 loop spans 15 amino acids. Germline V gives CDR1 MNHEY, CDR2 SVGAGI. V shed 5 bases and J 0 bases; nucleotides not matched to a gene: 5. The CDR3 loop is CASSRGRGLNTEAFF. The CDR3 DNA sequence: TGTGCCAGCAGTCGGGGCAGGGGGCTGAACACTGAAGCTTTCTTT.

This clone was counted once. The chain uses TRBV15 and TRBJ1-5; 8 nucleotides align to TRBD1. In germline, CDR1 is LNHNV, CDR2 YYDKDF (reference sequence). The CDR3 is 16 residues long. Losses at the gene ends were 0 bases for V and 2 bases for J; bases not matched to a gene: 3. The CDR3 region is CATSRDGTGRNQPQHF. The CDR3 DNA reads TGTGCCACCAGCAGAGACGGGACAGGCCGCAATCAGCCCCAGCATTTT.

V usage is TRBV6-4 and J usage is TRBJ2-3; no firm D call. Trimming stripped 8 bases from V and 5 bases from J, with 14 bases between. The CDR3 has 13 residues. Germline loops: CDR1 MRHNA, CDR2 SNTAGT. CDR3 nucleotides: TGTGCCAGCTCTGACACAGAAGGAGATACGCAGTATTTT. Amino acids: CASSDTEGDTQYF.

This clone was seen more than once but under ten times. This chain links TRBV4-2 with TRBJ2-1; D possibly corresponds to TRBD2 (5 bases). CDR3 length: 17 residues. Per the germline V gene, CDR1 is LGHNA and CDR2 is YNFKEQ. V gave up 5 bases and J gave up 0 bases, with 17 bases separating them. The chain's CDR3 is CASSSSLGSGSYNEQFF. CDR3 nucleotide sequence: TGTGCCAGCAGCTCCTCCCTAGGCAGCGGCTCCTACAATGAGCAGTTCTTC.

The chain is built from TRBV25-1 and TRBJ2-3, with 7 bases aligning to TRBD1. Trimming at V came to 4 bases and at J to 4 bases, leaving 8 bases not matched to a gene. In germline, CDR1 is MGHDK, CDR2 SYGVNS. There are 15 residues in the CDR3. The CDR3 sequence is CASSGLTGLADTQYF. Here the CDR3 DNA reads TGTGCCAGCAGTGGCCTGACAGGGCTCGCAGATACGCAGTATTTT. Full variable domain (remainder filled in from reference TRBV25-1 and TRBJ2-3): EADIYQTPRYLVIGTGKKITLECSQTMGHDKMYWYQQDPGMELHLIHYSYGVNSTEKGDLSSESTVSRIRTEHFPLTLESARPSHTSQYLCASSGLTGLADTQYFGPGTRLTVL.

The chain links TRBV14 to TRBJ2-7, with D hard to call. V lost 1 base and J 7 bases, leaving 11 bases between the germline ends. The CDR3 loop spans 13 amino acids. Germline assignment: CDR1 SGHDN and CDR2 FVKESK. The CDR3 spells CASSQALFREQYF. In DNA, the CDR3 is TGTGCCAGCAGCCAAGCCCTTTTCAGGGAGCAGTACTTC.

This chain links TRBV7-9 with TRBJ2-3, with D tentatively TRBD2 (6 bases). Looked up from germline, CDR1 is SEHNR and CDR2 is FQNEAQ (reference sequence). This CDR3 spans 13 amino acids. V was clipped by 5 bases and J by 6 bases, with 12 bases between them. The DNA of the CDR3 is TGTGCCAGCAGCCCGCGGGGACCGGATACGCAGTATTTT. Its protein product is CASSPRGPDTQYF.

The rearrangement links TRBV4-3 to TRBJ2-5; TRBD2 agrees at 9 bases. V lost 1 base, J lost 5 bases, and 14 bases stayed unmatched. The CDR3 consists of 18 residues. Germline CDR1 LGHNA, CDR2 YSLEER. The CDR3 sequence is CASSQGRAGGGAGETQYF. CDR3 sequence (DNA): TGCGCCAGCAGCCAAGGCCGAGCCGGCGGGGGGGCCGGGGAGACCCAGTACTTC.

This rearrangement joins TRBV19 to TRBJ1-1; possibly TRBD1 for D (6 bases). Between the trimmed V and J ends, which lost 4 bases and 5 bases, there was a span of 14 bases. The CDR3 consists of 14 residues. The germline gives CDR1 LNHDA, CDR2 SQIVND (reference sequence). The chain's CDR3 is CASSTTGWGTEAFF. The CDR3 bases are TGTGCCAGTAGTACAACAGGGTGGGGTACTGAAGCTTTCTTT.

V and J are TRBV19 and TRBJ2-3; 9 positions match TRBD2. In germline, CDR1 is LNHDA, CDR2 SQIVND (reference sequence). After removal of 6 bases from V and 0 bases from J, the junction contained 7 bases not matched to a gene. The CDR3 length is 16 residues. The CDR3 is CASSPGTSPSTDTQYF. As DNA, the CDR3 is TGTGCCAGTAGCCCCGGGACTAGCCCTAGCACAGATACGCAGTATTTT.

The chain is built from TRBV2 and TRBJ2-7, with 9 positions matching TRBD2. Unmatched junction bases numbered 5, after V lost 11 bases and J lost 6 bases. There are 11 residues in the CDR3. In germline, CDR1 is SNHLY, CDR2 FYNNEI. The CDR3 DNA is TGTGCCGGGCGGGGGGGGACCGAGCAGTACTTC. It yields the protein CAGRGGTEQYF.

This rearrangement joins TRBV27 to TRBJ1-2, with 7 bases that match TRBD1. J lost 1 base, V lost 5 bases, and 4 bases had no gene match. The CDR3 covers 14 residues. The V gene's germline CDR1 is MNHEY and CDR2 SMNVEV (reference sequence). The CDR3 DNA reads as TGTGCCAGCAGTCCCCGACAGGGTAACTATGGCTACACCTTC. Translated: CASSPRQGNYGYTF.

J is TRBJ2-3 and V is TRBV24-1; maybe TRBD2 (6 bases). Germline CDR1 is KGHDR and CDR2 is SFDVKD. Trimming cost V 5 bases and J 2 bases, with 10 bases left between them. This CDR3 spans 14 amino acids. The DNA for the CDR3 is TGTGCCACCAGTGTTCCGGGGGTCACAGATACGCAGTATTTT. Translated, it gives CATSVPGVTDTQYF.

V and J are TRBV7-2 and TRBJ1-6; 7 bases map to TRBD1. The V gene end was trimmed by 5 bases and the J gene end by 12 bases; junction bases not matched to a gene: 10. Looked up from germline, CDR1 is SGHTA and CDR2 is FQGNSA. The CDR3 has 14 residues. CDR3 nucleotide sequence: TGTGCCAGCAGCCCACCGGACAGGCAGGGACCCCTCCACTTT. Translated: CASSPPDRQGPLHF.

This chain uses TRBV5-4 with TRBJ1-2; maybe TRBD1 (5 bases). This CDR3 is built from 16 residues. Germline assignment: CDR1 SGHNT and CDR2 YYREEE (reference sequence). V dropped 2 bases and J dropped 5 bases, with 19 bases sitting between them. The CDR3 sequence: CASSFPFGGRGYGYTF. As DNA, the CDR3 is TGTGCCAGCAGCTTCCCCTTCGGGGGGAGAGGATATGGCTACACCTTC.

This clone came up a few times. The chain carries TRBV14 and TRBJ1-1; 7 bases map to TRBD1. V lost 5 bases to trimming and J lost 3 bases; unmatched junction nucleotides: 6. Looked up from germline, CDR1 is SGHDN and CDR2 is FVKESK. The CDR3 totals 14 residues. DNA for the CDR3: TGTGCCAGCAGCGATCTAGACAGGGACACTGAAGCTTTCTTT. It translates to CASSDLDRDTEAFF. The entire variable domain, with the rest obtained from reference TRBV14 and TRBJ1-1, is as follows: EAGVTQFPSHSVIEKGQTVTLRCDPISGHDNLYWYRRVMGKEIKFLLHFVKESKQDESGMPNNRFLAERTGGTYSTLKVQPAELEDSGVYFCASSDLDRDTEAFFGQGTRLTVV.

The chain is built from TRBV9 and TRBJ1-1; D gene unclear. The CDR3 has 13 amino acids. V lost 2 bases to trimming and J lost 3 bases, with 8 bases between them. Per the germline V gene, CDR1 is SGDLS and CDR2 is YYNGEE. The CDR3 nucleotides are TGTGCCAGCAGCGTTAGCACTTACACTGAAGCTTTCTTT. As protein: CASSVSTYTEAFF.

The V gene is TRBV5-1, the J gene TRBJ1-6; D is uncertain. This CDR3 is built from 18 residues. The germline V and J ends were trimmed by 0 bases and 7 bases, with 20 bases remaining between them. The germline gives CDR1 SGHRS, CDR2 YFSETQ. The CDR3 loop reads CASSLAYQVLNPNSPLHF. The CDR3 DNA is TGCGCCAGCAGCTTGGCCTATCAGGTGTTGAACCCCAATTCACCCCTCCACTTT.

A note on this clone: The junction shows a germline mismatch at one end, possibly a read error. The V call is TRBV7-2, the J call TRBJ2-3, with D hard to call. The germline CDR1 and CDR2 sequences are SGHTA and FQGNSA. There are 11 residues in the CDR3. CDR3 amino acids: CASSSTDTQYF. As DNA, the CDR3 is TGTGCCAGTAGCTCAACAGATACGCAGTATTTT.

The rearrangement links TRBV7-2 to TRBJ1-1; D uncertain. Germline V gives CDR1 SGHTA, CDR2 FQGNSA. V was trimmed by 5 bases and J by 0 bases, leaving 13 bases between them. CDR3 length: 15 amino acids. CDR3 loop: CASSVYPALNTEAFF. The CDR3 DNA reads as TGTGCCAGCAGCGTTTATCCTGCGTTGAACACTGAAGCTTTCTTT. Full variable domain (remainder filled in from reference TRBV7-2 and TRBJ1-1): GAGVSQSPSNKVTEKGKDVELRCDPISGHTALYWYRQSLGQGLEFLIYFQGNSAPDKSGLPSDRFSAERTGGSVSTLTIQRTQQEDSAVYLCASSVYPALNTEAFFGQGTRLTVV.

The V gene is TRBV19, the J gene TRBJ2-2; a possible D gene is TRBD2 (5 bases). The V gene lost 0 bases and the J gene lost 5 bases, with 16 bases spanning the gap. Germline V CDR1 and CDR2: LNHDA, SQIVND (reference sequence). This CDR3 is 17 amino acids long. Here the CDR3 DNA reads TGTGCCAGTAGTATAGACCTCGACCCACGCGGGACCGGGGAGCTGTTTTTT. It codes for CASSIDLDPRGTGELFF.

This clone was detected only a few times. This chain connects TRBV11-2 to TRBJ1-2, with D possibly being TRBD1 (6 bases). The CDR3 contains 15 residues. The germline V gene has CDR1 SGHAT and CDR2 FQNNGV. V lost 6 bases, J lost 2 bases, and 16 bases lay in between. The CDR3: CASRFGQTKNYGYTF. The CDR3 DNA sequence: TGTGCCAGCAGATTCGGACAGACGAAAAACTATGGCTACACCTTC.

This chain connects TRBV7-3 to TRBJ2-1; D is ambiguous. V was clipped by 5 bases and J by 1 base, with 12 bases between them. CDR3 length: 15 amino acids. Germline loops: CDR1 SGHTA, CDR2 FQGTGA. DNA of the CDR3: TGTGCCAGCAGCCCGAGCGAAAGTTCCTACAATGAGCAGTTCTTC. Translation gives CASSPSESSYNEQFF.

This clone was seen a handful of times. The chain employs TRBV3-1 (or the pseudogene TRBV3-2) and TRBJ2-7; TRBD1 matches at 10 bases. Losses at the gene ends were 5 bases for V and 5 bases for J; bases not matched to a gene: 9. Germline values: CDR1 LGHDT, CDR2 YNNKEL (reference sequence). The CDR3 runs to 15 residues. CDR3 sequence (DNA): TGTGCCAGCAGCGCTCCGGGACAGGGGTCCCACGAGCAGTACTTC. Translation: CASSAPGQGSHEQYF.

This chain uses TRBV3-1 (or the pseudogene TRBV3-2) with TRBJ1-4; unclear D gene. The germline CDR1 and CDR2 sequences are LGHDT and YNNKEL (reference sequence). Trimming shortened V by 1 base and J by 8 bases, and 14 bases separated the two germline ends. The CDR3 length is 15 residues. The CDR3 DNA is TGTGCCAGCAGCCAAGGAGGAGGGTATTGGGAAAAACTGTTTTTT. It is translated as CASSQGGGYWEKLFF.

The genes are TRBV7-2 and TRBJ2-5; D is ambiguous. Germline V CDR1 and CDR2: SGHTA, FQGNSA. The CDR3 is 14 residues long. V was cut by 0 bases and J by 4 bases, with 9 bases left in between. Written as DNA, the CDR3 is TGTGCCAGCAGCTTAGCTGGCAGATCAGAGACCCAGTACTTC. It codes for CASSLAGRSETQYF.